The 22 T cell receptor beta chains given below trace back to one sample, sequenced in a study of PD-1 blockade in classical Hodgkin lymphoma. Data came from immunoSEQ multiplex PCR; TCRdb stores just in-frame clones and leaves some out. The data contain about 22,000 clones, around three quarters of them singletons. Every patient experienced relapse after autologous stem cell transplantation, and brentuximab vedotin exposure varied. The material sequenced was peripheral blood mononuclear cells (PBMCs), taken before the second cycle of nivolumab. The receptors were sampled from a human donor with classical Hodgkin lymphoma.

V usage is TRBV28 and J usage is TRBJ1-3; D not certain. Germline CDR1 reads MDHEN; CDR2 reads SYDVKM. The CDR3 loop spans 15 amino acids. The V gene lost 4 bases and the J gene lost 1 base, with 11 bases spanning the gap. As DNA, the CDR3 is TGTGCCAGCAGTTGGACGGAGTCTTCTGGAAACACCATATATTTT. The encoded protein is CASSWTESSGNTIYF.

The chain has TRBV19 and TRBJ1-1; maybe TRBD1 (6 bases). CDR1 LNHDA and CDR2 SQIVND come from the germline V gene (reference sequence). Trimming took off 4 bases at V and 1 base at J, with 16 bases between the two ends. The CDR3 is 16 amino acids. The CDR3 DNA follows: TGTGCCAGTAGTACTCTGCCGGGACACACGAACACTGAAGCTTTCTTT. Protein: CASSTLPGHTNTEAFF.

The V call is TRBV18, the J call TRBJ1-4, with 7 bases identical to TRBD1. V shed 3 bases and J 5 bases; nucleotides not matched to a gene: 12. Germline CDR1 KGHSH, CDR2 LQKENI. This CDR3 contains 17 residues. The CDR3 region is CASSPLREAGGNEKLFF. CDR3 sequence (DNA): TGTGCCAGCTCACCCCTCCGTGAGGCAGGGGGGAATGAAAAACTGTTTTTT.

The V call is TRBV4-1, the J call TRBJ1-4; possibly TRBD1 for D (5 bases). The CDR3 is 15 amino acids. With 3 bases removed from V and 8 bases from J, the gap between germline ends came to 16 bases. CDR1 is MGHRA and CDR2 is YSYEKL in the germline V gene. The CDR3 nucleotides read TGCGCCAGCAGCCAGGAGGGACTAATTGGGGAAAAACTGTTTTTT. Translated: CASSQEGLIGEKLFF.

This CDR3 reads CASSFTGGSTEAFF. For the CDR3, the DNA is TGTGCCAGCAGTTTCACGGGGGGTAGCACTGAAGCTTTCTTT. V and J are TRBV6-5 and TRBJ1-1, with a weak D call TRBD1 (5 bases). This CDR3 spans 14 amino acids. Germline-derived CDR1 and CDR2 are MNHEY and SVGAGI. V was cut by 4 bases and J by 4 bases, with 13 bases left in between.

This chain links TRBV6-1 with TRBJ1-2, with 8 nucleotides matching TRBD1. J gave up 1 base and V 3 bases, and 13 bases lay outside the gene matches. The length of the CDR3 is 18 residues. The germline gives CDR1 MNHNS, CDR2 SASEGT. CDR3 DNA sequence: TGTGCCAGCAGTGAGATTTGGACAGGGCTCTCGGGTAACTATGGCTACACCTTC. Residues: CASSEIWTGLSGNYGYTF.

This clone was found once. The chain couples TRBV6-6 to TRBJ2-7; 9 bases line up with TRBD1. The length of the CDR3 is 12 residues. The trim removed 5 bases at V and 12 bases at J, leaving 8 bases unmatched. Germline CDR1 is MNHNY and CDR2 is SVGAGI (reference sequence). The CDR3, as DNA: TGTGCCAGCAGTCGCCGGGACAGGGAAATGTACTTC. Its translation: CASSRRDREMYF.

The rearrangement joins TRBV10-3 to TRBJ2-1; 10 bases map to TRBD2. With 5 bases clipped from V and 4 bases from J, the junction kept 2 bases outside the gene matches. The CDR3 totals 14 residues. From germline, CDR1 is ENHRY and CDR2 SYGVKD. As DNA, the CDR3 is TGTGCCATCAGTCGGACTAGCGGATACAATGAGCAGTTCTTC. It yields the protein CAISRTSGYNEQFF.

This chain connects TRBV30 to TRBJ2-6; no clear D. The ends were cut back, 0 bases at V and 3 bases at J, with 6 bases in the middle. This CDR3 contains 14 residues. Looked up from germline, CDR1 is GTSNPN and CDR2 is SVGIG (reference sequence). The CDR3 loop is CAWSVPVGANVLTF. The CDR3 coding sequence is TGTGCCTGGAGTGTACCGGTTGGGGCCAACGTCCTGACTTTC.

The chain links TRBV6-5 to TRBJ2-5; D is possibly TRBD2 (6 bases). Per the germline V gene, CDR1 is MNHEY and CDR2 is SVGAGI. The CDR3 extends over 14 amino acids. V dropped 1 base and J dropped 4 bases, with 10 bases sitting between them. CDR3 DNA sequence: TGTGCCAGCAGTTACTTGCAGGGAGGAGAGACCCAGTACTTC. Protein sequence: CASSYLQGGETQYF.

Worth noting for this clone: Distinct nucleotide sequences in the sample also encode this CDR3. The rearrangement uses TRBV5-1 and TRBJ1-1; D call uncertain. Trimming pared 2 bases from V and 2 bases from J, leaving 7 bases between. CDR1 and CDR2 (germline): SGHRS, YFSETQ. This CDR3 is 13 amino acids long. The CDR3 DNA is TGCGCCAGCAGCTTAGAGGTTAACACTGAAGCTTTCTTT. Translation gives CASSLEVNTEAFF.

The genes are TRBV28 and TRBJ1-1, with 7 bases identical to TRBD1. CDR3 length: 15 residues. Trimming removed 6 bases from V and 2 bases from J; junction bases left unmatched: 9. CDR1 and CDR2 from the germline V gene are MDHEN and SYDVKM. CDR3 region: CASRQGGGVNTEAFF. The CDR3 DNA sequence: TGTGCCAGCAGGCAGGGGGGAGGAGTCAACACTGAAGCTTTCTTT.

J is TRBJ2-7 and V is TRBV7-9, with D hard to call. The CDR3 consists of 11 residues. Germline assignment: CDR1 SEHNR and CDR2 FQNEAQ (reference sequence). V gave up 8 bases and J gave up 0 bases, with 5 bases separating them. CDR3 in DNA: TGTGCCAGCGGCAGCTCCTACGAGCAGTACTTC. Its protein is CASGSSYEQYF.

The chain carries TRBV7-2 and TRBJ1-4; D is ambiguous. V was trimmed by 5 bases and J by 7 bases, leaving 20 bases between them. This CDR3 has 16 amino acids. CDR1 and CDR2 (germline): SGHTA, FQGNSA. CDR3 loop: CASSPLRVPVGEKLFF. The CDR3 DNA follows: TGTGCCAGCAGCCCCCTGCGTGTGCCGGTTGGTGAAAAACTGTTTTTT.

This chain joins TRBV6-5 and TRBJ1-3, with a weak D call TRBD1 (5 bases). The length of the CDR3 is 14 residues. CDR1 and CDR2 from the germline V gene are MNHEY and SVGAGI. Trimming stripped 3 bases from V and 4 bases from J, with 10 bases between. CDR3 region: CASSYEGYGNTIYF. The CDR3 nucleotides read TGTGCCAGCAGTTATGAGGGGTACGGAAACACCATATATTTT.

The chain has TRBV6-1 and TRBJ2-1; D is unclear. The CDR3 runs to 15 residues. Between the trimmed V and J ends, which lost 2 bases and 8 bases, there was a span of 16 bases. CDR1 is MNHNS and CDR2 is SASEGT in the germline V gene. The CDR3 loop is CASSEQPRLAYEQFF. The CDR3 DNA follows: TGTGCCAGCAGTGAACAGCCTAGACTTGCATATGAGCAGTTCTTC.

The table lists this clone with a count of one. The rearrangement uses TRBV2 and TRBJ2-5; 8 bases agree with TRBD2. Per germline, CDR1 SNHLY and CDR2 FYNNEI. Losses at the gene ends were 4 bases for V and 5 bases for J; bases not matched to a gene: 9. This CDR3 comprises 15 residues. CDR3 sequence (DNA): TGTGCCAGCAGTGCAGCGGGAGCCTTGTCGGAGACCCAGTACTTC. Translation: CASSAAGALSETQYF.

The chain links TRBV4-1 to TRBJ2-5, with D unresolved. CDR1 is MGHRA, CDR2 YSYEKL, per germline. The V and J ends lost 4 bases and 2 bases respectively, with 20 bases between them. The CDR3 contains 17 residues. For the CDR3, the DNA is TGCGCCAGCAGCCTATCGGGTGATGGACCCTCTCAAGAGACCCAGTACTTC. Protein product: CASSLSGDGPSQETQYF.

The CDR3 here is CAWSSQTVLMNTEAFF. The DNA of the CDR3 is TGTGCCTGGAGTTCCCAGACAGTTCTCATGAACACTGAAGCTTTCTTT. V usage is TRBV30 and J usage is TRBJ1-1; possibly TRBD1 for D (5 bases). V gave up 2 bases and J gave up 0 bases, with 16 bases separating them. In germline, CDR1 is GTSNPN, CDR2 SVGIG (reference sequence). This CDR3 is built from 16 residues.

This clone was seen a single time. This chain uses TRBV18 with TRBJ2-1, with D perhaps assigned TRBD1 or TRBD2 (6 bases each). CDR3 length equals 17 residues. Looked up from germline, CDR1 is KGHSH and CDR2 is LQKENI. V lost 4 bases and J 0 bases, leaving 16 bases between the germline ends. The chain's CDR3 is CASSRGPSASSYNEQFF. CDR3 in DNA: TGTGCCAGCTCACGGGGGCCTAGCGCCAGCTCCTACAATGAGCAGTTCTTC. Full variable domain (rest looked up from reference TRBV18 and TRBJ2-1): NAGVMQNPRHLVRRRGQEARLRCSPMKGHSHVYWYRQLPEEGLKFMVYLQKENIIDESGMPKERFSAEFPKEGPSILRIQQVVRGDSAAYFCASSRGPSASSYNEQFFGPGTRLTVL.

The chain carries TRBV6-6 and TRBJ2-7, with TRBD2 as a possible D gene (6 bases). Trimming pared 4 bases from V and 3 bases from J, leaving 13 bases between. The CDR3 has 14 residues. Germline V gives CDR1 MNHNY, CDR2 SVGAGI (reference sequence). The CDR3 DNA follows: TGTGCCAGCAGTTCCCGGGACTCAGGCTACGAGCAGTACTTC. Its protein is CASSSRDSGYEQYF.

This clone has just one count. CDR3 DNA sequence: TGTGCCACCAAACCGGACTATTACAATGAGCAGTTCTTC. Translated, it gives CATKPDYYNEQFF. The chain combines TRBV15 with TRBJ2-1; D is perhaps TRBD2 (6 bases). CDR3 size: 13 residues. The V gene's germline CDR1 is LNHNV and CDR2 YYDKDF (reference sequence). V was pared by 7 bases and J by 4 bases, with 11 bases between.